This T cell receptor beta chain is from a study of T cell changes during pregnancy in multiple sclerosis (dated by TCRdb to the late 2010s). About the investigation overall: The study looked at changes in the T cell repertoire across pregnancy in women with multiple sclerosis.

Regarding this clone: The clone's antigen remains unknown. The record has no base qualities; no much larger clone is one base away.

The method was the immunoSEQ multiplex PCR assay. Imported from immuneACCESS, the table was reduced by TCRdb to in-frame sequences with V and J called. These copies leave out some clones; in studies compared against another copy, an unresolved V gene accounts for under half, and the cause of the remainder is not known. The sample profile shows tens of thousands of clones; under 95% of them were found once. 0.86% of the sample is in the top ten clones. V and J lose 3 bases and 6 bases, and a span of 12 bases separates them. Measured from the cysteine to the phenylalanine, the CDR3 is 13 residues long. Just CDR3 DNA is preserved here, 39 bases in frame from base 1. CDR1 and CDR2, looked up from the germline V gene, are SGDLS and YYNGEE.

The chain uses TRBV9 and TRBJ1-1; a tentative D call is TRBD1 (6 bases match). The sequence came from a female donor with multiple sclerosis, enrolled in a pregnancy study. The sample was peripheral blood, taken in the second trimester of pregnancy. CDR3 region: CASSEGGSPEAFF. DNA sequence: TGTGCCAGCAGCGAGGGGGGGAGCCCTGAAGCTTTCTTT.